This T cell receptor beta chain comes out of a study of T cell responses to AZD1222 COVID-19 vaccine. Broader study findings: Vaccination with two AZD1222 doses was followed by a rise in Spike-specific TCR breadth and depth. At baseline, just a handful of AZD1222 recipients tested seropositive. Clonal diversity was possibly underestimated, and the donors were mostly white British, with more females. Every sample of the repertoires postdated the peak T cell response.

As to this clone: As yet, its antigen is unknown.

Trimming removed 3 bases at V and 3 bases at J, with 18 bases between. CDR1 and CDR2 (germline): SGHAT, FQNNGV. The CDR3 loop spans 16 amino acids. Profiling relied on immunoSEQ multiplex PCR, and the TCRdb table lists in-frame clones only, not all of them. This sample yields roughly 120,000 clones, of which almost 95% are seen a single time; 1.6% belongs to the top ten. Sequencing was performed on peripheral blood, taken 28 days after the second AZD1222 dose. The clonotype was recovered from an adult who received the AZD1222 COVID-19 vaccine. The V call is TRBV11-2, the J call TRBJ2-7; perhaps TRBD1 as D (7 bases). CDR3 loop: CASSFRRGHQGYEQYF. The CDR3 region has the DNA TGTGCCAGCAGCTTTAGGAGGGGGCATCAGGGCTACGAGCAGTACTTC.